This T cell receptor (beta chain) is from a study of cytotoxic CD8 clonotypes in ibrutinib-treated CLL. Trimming took 2 bases from V and 5 from J; bases not matched to a gene: 13. In germline, CDR1 is SGHVS, CDR2 FNYEAQ. The CDR3 runs to 17 residues. For this clone: What it recognizes is unknown.

Here immunoSEQ multiplex PCR was the method, and the copy in TCRdb shows in-frame clones only, minus some. In the table there are tens of thousands of clones, 57% of which are singletons. Regarding the study as a whole: Public clonotypes, found uncommonly, either contracted or stayed stable on treatment. Different sampling times were used for sustained-remission and progressing patients.

Sequencing was performed on PBMCs, taken after 12 months of ibrutinib treatment. The clonotype originates from a human donor with chronic lymphocytic leukemia. V gene TRBV7-6 combines with J gene TRBJ1-1; 8 bases line up with TRBD1. CDR3 in DNA: TGTGCCAGCAGCTTAATACAGGGGGGCCTTGGCGGTACTGAAGCTTTCTTT. Protein: CASSLIQGGLGGTEAFF.